The 7 T cell receptor beta chains below come from one sample, sequenced in a study of CD8+ T cells in alopecia areata. Treatment described: oral pan-JAK inhibitor, 5-10 mg twice daily. Sequencing templates came from extracted RNA that was reverse transcribed into cDNA. The assay was immunoSEQ multiplex PCR, and TCRdb's table has in-frame clones only and misses some. The table records around 300,000 clones, about three fifths of them present only once. Sequenced material: CD4+ T cells sorted from blood, taken around week 54, from a patient treated with tofacitinib. Every receptor here comes from a human donor with alopecia areata.

As for this clone: This same CDR3 is encoded by further DNA sequences in the sample. V usage is TRBV29-1 and J usage is TRBJ2-6, with D uncertain. Between the trimmed V and J ends, which lost 5 bases and 3 bases, there was a span of 5 bases. This CDR3 contains 12 residues. CDR1 and CDR2 (germline): SQVTM, ANQGSEA. The CDR3 sequence: CSVSGGANVLTF. Here the CDR3 DNA reads TGCAGCGTTTCAGGTGGGGCCAACGTCCTGACTTTC.

The sample holds a few counts of this clone. This chain joins TRBV27 and TRBJ2-5; 9 bases match TRBD2. The trim removed 6 bases at V and 4 bases at J, leaving 9 bases unmatched. From germline, CDR1 is MNHEY and CDR2 SMNVEV (reference sequence). The CDR3 length is 15 residues. CDR3 nucleotide sequence: TGTGCCAGCAGCCAATGGGGACTAGCTGGAGAGACCCAGTACTTC. Translated: CASSQWGLAGETQYF.

This clone was detected once. J is TRBJ2-7 and V is TRBV15; D is ambiguous. V lost 0 bases, J lost 4 bases, and 7 bases lay in between. The CDR3 runs to 13 residues. The germline V gene has CDR1 LNHNV and CDR2 YYDKDF (reference sequence). The CDR3 region has the DNA TGTGCCACCAGCAGAGATCACGGTTACGAGCAGTACTTC. This gives the protein CATSRDHGYEQYF.

This clone was observed a handful of times. V gene TRBV4-1 combines with J gene TRBJ1-1; perhaps TRBD1 as D (5 bases). V lost 4 bases and J lost 1, with 10 bases in between. The CDR3 is 14 amino acids. The V gene's germline CDR1 is MGHRA and CDR2 YSYEKL. The CDR3 loop is CASSLREWNTEAFF. The CDR3 DNA reads as TGCGCCAGCAGCCTCAGGGAATGGAACACTGAAGCTTTCTTT.

Concerning this clone: The sample contains more than one DNA sequence encoding this CDR3. This rearrangement joins TRBV10-3 to TRBJ2-3, with D uncertain. Trimming took 3 bases from V and 6 from J, leaving 4 bases between them. Germline V gene data show CDR1 as ENHRY and CDR2 as SYGVKD. The CDR3 is made up of 11 amino acids. CDR3 region: CAISEKDTQYF. For the CDR3, the DNA is TGTGCCATCAGTGAAAAGGATACGCAGTATTTT.

This chain links TRBV9 with TRBJ2-5; 8 bases line up with TRBD2. Germline V gives CDR1 SGDLS, CDR2 YYNGEE. J was trimmed by 2 bases and V by 0 bases; bases with no gene match: 3. This CDR3 region has 15 residues. CDR3 loop: CASSVGTSLQETQYF. The DNA for the CDR3 is TGTGCCAGCAGCGTAGGGACTAGCCTACAAGAGACCCAGTACTTC.

The gene calls are TRBV9 and TRBJ2-1, with D unresolved. CDR3 length: 16 amino acids. Between the trimmed V and J ends, which lost 1 base and 1 base, there was a span of 12 bases. CDR1 and CDR2 from the germline V gene are SGDLS and YYNGEE. The CDR3 bases are TGTGCCAGCAGCGTACTCGACATTCAGTCCTACAATGAGCAGTTCTTC. Translated, it gives CASSVLDIQSYNEQFF.